The clone carrying this TCR beta chain has just a few counts. Its antigen is as yet unknown. Described time point: newly diagnosed GD, antithyroid drugs for less than 3 months. RNA from PBMCs was the source of the TCR library. This sample is drawn from a study of regulatory T cells in long-lasting Graves disease. Findings of the study overall: Among samples with persistent disease, TRBV28, TRBJ1-2 and TRBJ2-5 were favored. Accuracy may have suffered from the small sample size.

Researchers made TCR beta libraries by using iRepertoire HTBI primers and running Arm-PCR on CDR3 regions. A single record per CDR3 protein comes from TCRdb applying MiXCR to the multiplex PCR reads. The table lists 400,000 to 550,000 distinct CDR3 sequences, approximately 16% of them singletons. Looked up from germline, CDR1 is SGHTS and CDR2 is YDEGEE. Trimming took 8 bases from V and 2 from J, leaving 13 bases between them. The CDR3 totals 13 residues. These records were also assigned to another study, of T cells in Graves' hyperthyroidism and ophthalmopathy. This second study says: Initially, a first-round RT-PCR of the TCR CDR3 employed the HTBI primer set. Ophthalmopathy was distinguished from stable hyperthyroidism by 13 V-J signatures.

This chain joins TRBV5-8 and TRBJ1-2; D might be TRBD1 (5 bases). This sample comprised peripheral blood mononuclear cells (PBMCs), obtained at new diagnosis, from a patient treated with antithyroid drugs. The source is a woman in her 30s with Graves disease. The CDR3 is CARELDRNYGYTF. CDR3 in DNA: TGTGCCAGAGAACTCGACAGAAACTATGGCTACACCTTC. Together with reference TRBV5-8 and TRBJ1-2, the CDR3 gives the full variable domain: EAGVTQSPTHLIKTRGQQATLRCSPISGHTSVYWYQQALGLGLQFLLWYDEGEERNRGNFPPRFSGRQFPNYSSELNVNALELEDSALYLCARELDRNYGYTFGSGTRLTVV.